A selection of T cell receptor beta chains follows, all from one sample in a study of blood T cell repertoires in COVID-19. The repertoire was sequenced with immunoSEQ multiplex PCR; TCRdb's copy has only in-frame clones and lacks some. This table holds fewer than 250,000 clones, 90% found once. Sequences were obtained from PBMCs or T cells enriched from blood (not recorded which). The receptors here all came from a man in his fifties who had been exposed to COVID-19. Each CDR3 is given with its conserved first and last residue. A D gene is named only where the DNA matches it firmly. Only some rows state a clone size, as once, few, many or a class for expanded clones.

- | TRBJ1-3 | TRBV7-6 | - | TGTGCCAGCAGCAGGCAGCCCGCGGGGGCTGGAAACACCATATATTTT | CASSRQPAGAGNTIYF
TRBD1 | TRBJ2-7 | TRBV19 | - | TGTGCCAGTAGTATAGATCGAGGGGGCCGCGGCGAGCAGTACTTC | CASSIDRGGRGEQYF
- | TRBJ2-1 | TRBV11-3 | - | TGTGCCAGCAGCCGAGGATCACCCACCTACAATGAGCAGTTCTTC | CASSRGSPTYNEQFF
- | TRBJ1-4 | TRBV5-1 | - | TGCGCCAGCAGCTTGATACAAGCAACTAATGAAAAACTGTTTTTT | CASSLIQATNEKLFF
- | TRBJ2-1 | TRBV24-1 | - | TGTGCCACCAGCCGGGGGAGCAATGAGCAGTTCTTC | CATSRGSNEQFF
- | TRBJ2-3 | TRBV12-3/TRBV12-4 | - | TGTGCCAGCAGTCACTCAGATACGCAGTATTTT | CASSHSDTQYF
- | TRBJ1-3 | TRBV11-2 | - | TGTGCCAGCAGCTTAGAACTTCATAGTGGAGGTATTGGCACCATATATTTT | CASSLELHSGGIGTIYF
- | TRBJ1-1 | TRBV20-1 | once | TGCAGTGCTAGTTGGCTCAGGGACACTGAAGCTTTCTTT | CSASWLRDTEAFF
- | TRBJ1-1 | TRBV9 | - | TGTGCCAGCAGCGTAGGGGGCAGGGGATTGACTGAAGCTTTCTTT | CASSVGGRGLTEAFF
- | TRBJ1-1 | TRBV21-1 | few | TGTGCCAGCAGCAAGACACAGGGCTCGGGTCCTCGAACTGAAGCTTTCTTT | CASSKTQGSGPRTEAFF
TRBD1 | TRBJ1-3 | TRBV6-5 | few | TGTGCCAGCAGTTACTCGATGACAGGGGTTGGAAACACCATATATTTT | CASSYSMTGVGNTIYF
- | TRBJ1-1 | TRBV27 | - | TGTGCCAGCAGTTTAGCCCCTTCCAGGGGAGAAGCTTTCTTT | CASSLAPSRGEAFF
TRBD1 | TRBJ1-2 | TRBV3-1/TRBV3-2 | - | TGTGCCAGCAGCCCCCACCGGGACAGACCGTATGGCTACACCTTC | CASSPHRDRPYGYTF
- | TRBJ1-6 | TRBV6-5 | - | TGTGCCAGCAGCGAGGACAGTTTCCATTCACCCCTCCACTTT | CASSEDSFHSPLHF
TRBD1 | TRBJ1-4 | TRBV19 | once | TGTGCCAGTAGTATTACAGGGGGCGTAACTAATGAAAAACTGTTTTTT | CASSITGGVTNEKLFF
- | TRBJ2-1 | TRBV4-1 | - | TGCGCCAGCAGCCAAGAAGGTCCAGGCTTTTCCTACAATGAGCAGTTCTTC | CASSQEGPGFSYNEQFF
- | TRBJ1-4 | TRBV19 | - | TGTGCCAGTAGTATCGGGGTGGCTAATGAAAAACTGTTTTTT | CASSIGVANEKLFF
- | TRBJ1-1 | TRBV2 | - | TGTGCCAGCAGTGAATCTCGCGGCAGGGTAAAGACTGAAGCTTTCTTT | CASSESRGRVKTEAFF
- | TRBJ2-7 | TRBV7-9 | once | TGTGCCAGCAGCTTCCCAAGCCTAGAGCAGTACTTC | CASSFPSLEQYF
TRBD2 | TRBJ2-7 | TRBV27 | - | TGTGCCAGCAGTCCTGGACTAGACGAGCAGTACTTC | CASSPGLDEQYF
TRBD1 | TRBJ1-5 | TRBV4-1 | - | TGCGCCAGCAGCCAAGCTGATCCGGGACAGGGGGCTTATCAGCCCCAGCATTTT | CASSQADPGQGAYQPQHF
- | TRBJ1-2 | TRBV10-3 | - | TGTGCCGCGCAGGGTTCGGGCTATGGCTACACCTTC | CAAQGSGYGYTF
TRBD2 | TRBJ2-5 | TRBV29-1 | - | TGCAGCGTTGACGGTCTAGCGGGATACCAAGAGACCCAGTACTTC | CSVDGLAGYQETQYF
TRBD1 | TRBJ2-1 | TRBV7-9 | - | TGTGCCAGCAGCCCCCGACAGGGGGTAAAGAATGAGCAGTTCTTC | CASSPRQGVKNEQFF
- | TRBJ2-2 | TRBV7-9 | - | TGTGCCAGCAGCTTCTACGATACCGGGGAGCTGTTTTTT | CASSFYDTGELFF
TRBD1 | TRBJ1-1 | TRBV5-6 | once | TGTGCCAGCAGCCCATCGACAGGGTACACTGAAGCTTTCTTT | CASSPSTGYTEAFF
TRBD1 | TRBJ2-3 | TRBV27 | - | TGTGCCAGCAGTCCCTGGGACAGGCAAGGGGATACGCAGTATTTT | CASSPWDRQGDTQYF
- | TRBJ1-2 | TRBV7-9 | - | TGTGCCAGCAGCTTACACGGGAACTATGGCTACACCTTC | CASSLHGNYGYTF
TRBD1 | TRBJ1-2 | TRBV2 | few | TGTGCCAGCAAACCCACAGGGGGTAGCTATGGCTACACCTTC | CASKPTGGSYGYTF
- | TRBJ1-6 | TRBV7-2 | - | TGTGCCAGCAGGGGGACACTGAGCTCCTATAATTCACCCCTCCACTTT | CASRGTLSSYNSPLHF
- | TRBJ2-7 | TRBV9 | - | TGTGCCAGCAGCGTAGGTATCGGGTACTCCTACGAGCAGTACTTC | CASSVGIGYSYEQYF
TRBD1 | TRBJ1-2 | TRBV2 | few | TGTGCCAGCAGTCAGGGGGCTAACTATGGCTACACCTTC | CASSQGANYGYTF
TRBD1 | TRBJ1-5 | TRBV4-2 | - | TGTGCCAGCAGCCAACACCCACTGGAGACAGGGGCTCAGCCCCAGCATTTT | CASSQHPLETGAQPQHF
- | TRBJ1-2 | TRBV6-5 | - | TGTGCCAGCAGTTATACAGGAGTCGGCTACACCTTC | CASSYTGVGYTF
- | TRBJ1-2 | TRBV7-6 | - | TGTGCCAGCAGCTTAGGCCCAGAAAACTATGGCTACACCTTC | CASSLGPENYGYTF
TRBD2 | TRBJ2-5 | TRBV18 | - | TGTGCCAGCTCACCCCCCGGCGCGGGAGGGCGTTTAGAGACCCAGTACTTC | CASSPPGAGGRLETQYF
TRBD1 | TRBJ1-1 | TRBV29-1 | - | TGCAGCGTTGACAGGACAGGGGAAACTGAAGCTTTCTTT | CSVDRTGETEAFF
TRBD1 | TRBJ1-4 | TRBV5-1 | - | TGCGCCAGCAGCTTCCTTCCTGTGGCAGGGGGTAATGAAAAACTGTTTTTT | CASSFLPVAGGNEKLFF
- | TRBJ2-5 | TRBV20-1 | - | TGCAGTGCTAGTAAGGGGAGGAGTTGGGAGACCCAGTACTTC | CSASKGRSWETQYF
- | TRBJ1-3 | TRBV10-1 | - | TGCGCCAGCAGTGCTCAGGTTATTGCTGGAAACACCATATATTTT | CASSAQVIAGNTIYF
TRBD1 | TRBJ1-2 | TRBV5-1 | - | TGCGCCAGCAGCTTAACGGGACAGGACCATGGCTACACCTTC | CASSLTGQDHGYTF
TRBD2 | TRBJ2-5 | TRBV6-1 | - | TGTGCCAGCAGTGAAGGGGTAGCGGGGGGGCAAGAGACCCAGTACTTC | CASSEGVAGGQETQYF
- | TRBJ1-6 | TRBV5-6 | - | TGTGCCAGCAGCTTAAGGGGTTCACCCCTCCACTTT | CASSLRGSPLHF
- | TRBJ1-1 | TRBV12-5 | - | TGTGCTAGTGGTTTGGGAGGGTTTGACGCTGAAGCTTTCTTT | CASGLGGFDAEAFF
TRBD1 | TRBJ2-3 | TRBV5-1 | once | TGCGCCACCTCACCTCGGACAGGGAACACAGATACGCAGTATTTT | CATSPRTGNTDTQYF
- | TRBJ2-2 | TRBV4-1 | - | TGCGCCAGCAGCCAAGTAAGCGAAACCGGGGAGCTGTTTTTT | CASSQVSETGELFF
- | TRBJ1-2 | TRBV5-1 | - | TGCGCCAGCAGCTTGGATCAGGACATCCCCGGCTACACCTTC | CASSLDQDIPGYTF
- | TRBJ2-5 | TRBV27 | - | TGTGCCAGCAGTTTATCGTGGGGGGTTAAGGAGACCCAGTACTTC | CASSLSWGVKETQYF